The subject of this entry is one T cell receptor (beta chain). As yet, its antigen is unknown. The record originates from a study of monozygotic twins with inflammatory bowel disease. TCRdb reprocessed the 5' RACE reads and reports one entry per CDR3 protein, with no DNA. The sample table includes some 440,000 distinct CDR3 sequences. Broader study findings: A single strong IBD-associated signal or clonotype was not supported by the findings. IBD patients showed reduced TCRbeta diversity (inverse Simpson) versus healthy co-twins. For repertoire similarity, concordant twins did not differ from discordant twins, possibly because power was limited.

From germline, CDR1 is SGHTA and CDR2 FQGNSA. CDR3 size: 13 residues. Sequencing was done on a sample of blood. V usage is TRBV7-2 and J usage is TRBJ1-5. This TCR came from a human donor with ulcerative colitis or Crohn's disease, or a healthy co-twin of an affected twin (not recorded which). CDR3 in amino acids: CASSFSGVQPQHF.